A selection of T cell receptor beta chains follows, all from one sample in a study of memory CD4+ T cells and cytomegalovirus serostatus. The table came from immunoSEQ multiplex PCR; TCRdb's copy has only in-frame clones and leaves some out. The sample yields some 44,000 clones, just under 80% seen once. The sample taken for sequencing was memory CD4+ T cells from blood. These receptor sequences come from an adult in good health and CMV-seronegative. The CDR3 runs from the conserved cysteine through the conserved F or W. The D gene is left open where the match is weak. Part of the rows lack a size; the others show once, few, many or a class for expanded clones.

CDR3 DNA: TGCGCCAGCAGTCGATTCCCGCAGGATAACTACAATGAGCAGTTCTTC
CDR3 protein: CASSRFPQDNYNEQFF
J gene: TRBJ2-1
V gene: TRBV4-1
clone size: .
D gene: .

CDR3 DNA: TGTGCCAGTAGTATGGCCGTGAACACTGAAGCTTTCTTT
CDR3 protein: CASSMAVNTEAFF
J gene: TRBJ1-1
V gene: TRBV19
clone size: .
D gene: .

CDR3 DNA: TGTGCCAGTAGCTCGGACAGGCATGCCGCAACTAATGAAAAACTGTTTTTT
CDR3 protein: CASSSDRHAATNEKLFF
J gene: TRBJ1-4
V gene: TRBV19
clone size: .
D gene: TRBD1

CDR3 DNA: TGTGCCAGCAGCTTAGCCGGGGGGCCCCCAGATACGCAGTATTTT
CDR3 protein: CASSLAGGPPDTQYF
J gene: TRBJ2-3
V gene: TRBV7-2
clone size: .
D gene: .

CDR3 DNA: TGTGCCATCAGTGAGTCTCGCCTCGCTGGGGCACCCCTCCACTTT
CDR3 protein: CAISESRLAGAPLHF
J gene: TRBJ1-6
V gene: TRBV10-3
clone size: .
D gene: .

CDR3 DNA: TGTGCCAGCAGACGACTAGCGGGTTCCTACGAGCAGTACTTC
CDR3 protein: CASRRLAGSYEQYF
J gene: TRBJ2-7
V gene: TRBV6-5
clone size: .
D gene: TRBD2

CDR3 DNA: TGTGCCAGTAGTTTTCCCGGGGGCCGGGGAAATTCACCCCTCCACTTT
CDR3 protein: CASSFPGGRGNSPLHF
J gene: TRBJ1-6
V gene: TRBV19
clone size: .
D gene: .

CDR3 DNA: TGTGCCAGCCGAACAGGGACTAATCAGCCCCAGCATTTT
CDR3 protein: CASRTGTNQPQHF
J gene: TRBJ1-5
V gene: TRBV2
clone size: .
D gene: .

CDR3 DNA: TGCGCCAGCTCCTTCAGGGGATATGGCTACACCTTC
CDR3 protein: CASSFRGYGYTF
J gene: TRBJ1-2
V gene: TRBV10-2
clone size: .
D gene: .

CDR3 DNA: TGTGCCAGCAGCCTCACTAAGGGTCCGAACACCGGGGAGCTGTTTTTT
CDR3 protein: CASSLTKGPNTGELFF
J gene: TRBJ2-2
V gene: TRBV7-9
clone size: .
D gene: .

CDR3 DNA: TGTGCCAGCAGCTTAAGCGACTCCCAAACCTACAATGAGCAGTTCTTC
CDR3 protein: CASSLSDSQTYNEQFF
J gene: TRBJ2-1
V gene: TRBV9
clone size: few
D gene: .

CDR3 DNA: TGTGCCAGCAGCTTTGGTTCCGGGATTGAAGCTTTCTTT
CDR3 protein: CASSFGSGIEAFF
J gene: TRBJ1-1
V gene: TRBV7-8
clone size: .
D gene: .

CDR3 DNA: TGCAGCGCCCTAGGCTGGGGAGAGACCCAGTACTTC
CDR3 protein: CSALGWGETQYF
J gene: TRBJ2-5
V gene: TRBV29-1
clone size: .
D gene: .

CDR3 DNA: TGTGCCAGCAGTTACGGGGGAACCTACAATGAGCAGTTCTTC
CDR3 protein: CASSYGGTYNEQFF
J gene: TRBJ2-1
V gene: TRBV6-5
clone size: .
D gene: .

CDR3 DNA: TGTGCCAGCAGCAAACTAGCGAGCGGGAATGAGCAGTTCTTC
CDR3 protein: CASSKLASGNEQFF
J gene: TRBJ2-1
V gene: TRBV7-9
clone size: .
D gene: TRBD2

CDR3 DNA: TGTGCCAGCAGTCCTTTAGCGGGGGGGCTGGAGACCCAGTACTTC
CDR3 protein: CASSPLAGGLETQYF
J gene: TRBJ2-5
V gene: TRBV11-2
clone size: few
D gene: TRBD2

CDR3 DNA: TGCGCCAGCAGCTTGACCGGACCGCCGAGGACAGATACGCAGTATTTT
CDR3 protein: CASSLTGPPRTDTQYF
J gene: TRBJ2-3
V gene: TRBV5-1
clone size: .
D gene: .

CDR3 DNA: TGTGCCAGCAGCGCACGGGAGTTAACCTCTTACGAGCAGTACTTC
CDR3 protein: CASSARELTSYEQYF
J gene: TRBJ2-7
V gene: TRBV13
clone size: .
D gene: .

CDR3 DNA: TGTGCCAGCTCACCATTCCTCCCGACAAAAACTGGGGCCAACGTCCTGACTTTC
CDR3 protein: CASSPFLPTKTGANVLTF
J gene: TRBJ2-6
V gene: TRBV18
clone size: .
D gene: .

CDR3 DNA: TGCGCCAGCAGCCAAGATCTCGTCAGGGAGCTGTTTTTT
CDR3 protein: CASSQDLVRELFF
J gene: TRBJ2-2
V gene: TRBV4-1
clone size: .
D gene: .

CDR3 DNA: TGTGCCAGCAGTGAACAGGGGGCTAGGGAAAAACTGTTTTTT
CDR3 protein: CASSEQGAREKLFF
J gene: TRBJ1-4
V gene: TRBV2
clone size: .
D gene: TRBD1

CDR3 DNA: TGTGCCAGCAGCTTAGCGCAAGGGGGCAATGCTGAAGCTTTCTTT
CDR3 protein: CASSLAQGGNAEAFF
J gene: TRBJ1-1
V gene: TRBV7-8
clone size: .
D gene: TRBD1

CDR3 DNA: TGTGCCAGCAGCTTGGGGACTAGCGGGGTCGGGCAGTTCTTC
CDR3 protein: CASSLGTSGVGQFF
J gene: TRBJ2-1
V gene: TRBV5-6
clone size: .
D gene: TRBD2

CDR3 DNA: TGTGCCAGCAGCGTAGTGACTTCCAGCTCCTACGAGCAGTACTTC
CDR3 protein: CASSVVTSSSYEQYF
J gene: TRBJ2-7
V gene: TRBV9
clone size: .
D gene: .

CDR3 DNA: TGTGCCAGCAGCCCGGGACGGCTCTCCTACGAGCAGTACTTC
CDR3 protein: CASSPGRLSYEQYF
J gene: TRBJ2-7
V gene: TRBV7-9
clone size: .
D gene: .

CDR3 DNA: TGTGCCAGCATTCCAGAGGGAGGTGGCACCGGGGAGCTGTTTTTT
CDR3 protein: CASIPEGGGTGELFF
J gene: TRBJ2-2
V gene: TRBV6-1
clone size: few
D gene: .

CDR3 DNA: TGTGCCAGCAGCGTAGCGGGCGGACGGGCGGGCGAGACCCAGTACTTC
CDR3 protein: CASSVAGGRAGETQYF
J gene: TRBJ2-5
V gene: TRBV9
clone size: .
D gene: .

CDR3 DNA: TGTGCCAGCAGTGAGGGCGCCGCGACCCCCCCCTACGAGCAGTACTTC
CDR3 protein: CASSEGAATPPYEQYF
J gene: TRBJ2-7
V gene: TRBV27
clone size: .
D gene: .

CDR3 DNA: TGTGCCAGCAGTGAGCGACAGAGCTCCTACAATGAGCAGTTCTTC
CDR3 protein: CASSERQSSYNEQFF
J gene: TRBJ2-1
V gene: TRBV2
clone size: .
D gene: .

CDR3 DNA: TGCGCCAGCAGCCGAGCGGGGGGGCGCACCGGGGAGCTGTTTTTT
CDR3 protein: CASSRAGGRTGELFF
J gene: TRBJ2-2
V gene: TRBV5-1
clone size: .
D gene: TRBD2

CDR3 DNA: TGTGCCAGCAGCTGGGGGTTCTATGGCTACACCTTC
CDR3 protein: CASSWGFYGYTF
J gene: TRBJ1-2
V gene: TRBV2
clone size: .
D gene: .

CDR3 DNA: TGTGCCAGCTCACCACTCCGGGGGGAGAACACCGGGGAGCTGTTTTTT
CDR3 protein: CASSPLRGENTGELFF
J gene: TRBJ2-2
V gene: TRBV18
clone size: .
D gene: TRBD2

CDR3 DNA: TGTGCCAGCAGCTTGGTTCAGGGCAACGAGCAGTACTTC
CDR3 protein: CASSLVQGNEQYF
J gene: TRBJ2-7
V gene: TRBV5-4
clone size: .
D gene: .

CDR3 DNA: TGTGCCAGCAGCACAGAACAGGGTAGCTCACCCCTCCACTTT
CDR3 protein: CASSTEQGSSPLHF
J gene: TRBJ1-6
V gene: TRBV7-6
clone size: .
D gene: .